This passage covers 15 T cell receptor beta chains from one sample sequenced in a study of T cells in Graves' hyperthyroidism and ophthalmopathy (dated by TCRdb to about 2019). Receptors were amplified or captured by multiplex PCR. Reads for this sample came from an Illumina HiSeq 2000. The TCR beta CDR3 regions were amplified from the RNA transcripts. The TCR CDR3 was subjected to a first round of RT-PCR using the HTBI primer set and the Qiagen OneStep RT-PCR kit. TCRdb handled the public reads itself, with Q25 trimming in fastp and clone calling in MiXCR, and kept productive beta chains. CDR3 protein duplicates are merged, each entry listing the most common genes and DNA. The sample profile shows 550,000 to 850,000 distinct CDR3 sequences; 15% to 20% of them were found once. Over 15% of the sample is in the top ten clones. The sequenced sample consisted of blood. These receptors all come from a woman aged 45-65 years with Graves' hyperthyroidism that later progressed to Graves' ophthalmopathy.

This rearrangement joins TRBV27 to TRBJ2-2; possible D gene TRBD2, 6 bases. This CDR3 spans 16 amino acids. V was trimmed by 6 bases and J by 7 bases, leaving 21 bases between them. The germline V gene has CDR1 MNHEY and CDR2 SMNVEV (reference sequence). The CDR3 DNA follows: TGTGCCAGCAGCCTCTCACTAGCTAGTCTGGGCGGGGAGCTGTTTTTT. Encoded protein: CASSLSLASLGGELFF.

The table lists this clonotype with a few counts. V and J are TRBV7-2 and TRBJ1-1; D not certain. The CDR3 is 18 residues long. Germline lookup yields CDR1 SGHTA and CDR2 FQGNSA. V was pared by 1 base and J by 0 bases, with 18 bases between. CDR3 sequence: CASSLGWGTVNMNTEAFF. DNA for the CDR3: TGTGCCAGCAGCTTAGGATGGGGTACGGTGAACATGAACACTGAAGCTTTCTTT.

This clonotype occurred many times. The J gene is TRBJ1-1, the V gene TRBV5-5; no reliable D call. The CDR3 has 13 residues. Germline CDR1 and CDR2: SGHKS and YYEKEE (reference sequence). With 5 bases removed from V and 3 bases from J, the gap between germline ends came to 11 bases. In DNA form, the CDR3 reads TGTGCCAGCAGTGCCGCATGGGACACTGAAGCTTTCTTT. This codes for CASSAAWDTEAFF.

This clonotype was counted ten times or more. The rearrangement uses TRBV20-1 and TRBJ1-6, with TRBD1 matching over 9 bases. The CDR3 spans 15 residues. V was clipped by 4 bases and J by 9 bases; unmatched bases: 10. Germline assignment: CDR1 DFQATT and CDR2 SNEGSKA (reference sequence). For the CDR3, the DNA is TGCAGTGCTATCAACCCGGGACAGGGAATTTCACCCCTCCACTTT. This gives the protein CSAINPGQGISPLHF.

This clonotype showed up many times. The chain couples TRBV20-1 to TRBJ1-5, with 7 nucleotides matching TRBD1. Trimming at V came to 6 bases and at J to 2 bases, leaving 13 bases not matched to a gene. Germline CDR1 reads DFQATT; CDR2 reads SNEGSKA (reference sequence). The CDR3 is 16 amino acids. In DNA, the CDR3 is TGCAGTGCCAACCCACCGACAGGGTTTGGCAATCAGCCCCAGCATTTT. Protein sequence: CSANPPTGFGNQPQHF.

This clonotype was seen only a few times. The rearrangement links TRBV7-9 to TRBJ1-2; the D is unclear. In germline, CDR1 is SEHNR, CDR2 FQNEAQ (reference sequence). V gave up 5 bases and J gave up 2 bases, with 9 bases separating them. There are 13 residues in the CDR3. CDR3 region: CASSHTQNYGYTF. CDR3 nucleotides: TGTGCCAGCAGCCATACACAAAACTATGGCTACACCTTC.

The J gene is TRBJ2-6, the V gene TRBV7-6, with D tentatively TRBD2 (5 bases). Germline V gene lookup returns CDR1 SGHVS and CDR2 FNYEAQ. This CDR3 comprises 16 residues. V lost 1 base to trimming and J lost 2 bases, with 9 bases between them. CDR3 in DNA: TGTGCCAGCAGCTTAGTCGCGAGGGCTGGGGCCAACGTCCTGACTTTC. It yields the protein CASSLVARAGANVLTF.

This clonotype was found many times. The chain recombines TRBV5-1 with TRBJ1-2; D ambiguous. V was trimmed by 5 bases and J by 3 bases, leaving 20 bases between them. The CDR3 covers 16 residues. Germline V CDR1 and CDR2: SGHRS, YFSETQ. The CDR3 sequence: CASSVGDGKAYYGYTF. DNA of the CDR3: TGCGCCAGCAGTGTTGGGGATGGCAAGGCTTACTATGGCTACACCTTC.

J is TRBJ2-2 and V is TRBV2; TRBD1 matches 9 bases. The V gene end was trimmed by 6 bases and the J gene end by 4 bases; junction bases not matched to a gene: 9. This CDR3 is 16 amino acids long. The V gene's germline CDR1 is SNHLY and CDR2 FYNNEI. The CDR3 coding sequence is TGTGCCAGCAGACGAAAAGGACAGGGGCCCACCGGGGAGCTGTTTTTT. Translation: CASRRKGQGPTGELFF.

This clonotype was seen more than once but under ten times. A read error may explain this, as a much larger clone is one base away. This sequence joins TRBV7-6 and TRBJ2-1, with TRBD1 matching 11 bases. V lost 4 bases, J lost 6 bases, and 5 bases stayed unmatched. The CDR3 is 15 residues long. Germline values: CDR1 SGHVS, CDR2 FNYEAQ. CDR3 bases: TGTGCCAGCAGCTCGGACAGGGGGCCTTTCAATGAGCAGTTCTTC. It encodes CASSSDRGPFNEQFF.

As to this clonotype: A much larger clone lies one base from this, so it may be a read error. The chain carries TRBV5-1 and TRBJ1-2; D possibly corresponds to TRBD1 (5 bases). CDR1 is SGHRS and CDR2 is YFSETQ in the germline V gene. This CDR3 spans 15 amino acids. Trimming removed 0 bases from V and 3 bases from J, with 12 bases in between. The CDR3 sequence is CASSLGAGSYYGYTF. The CDR3 nucleotides are TGCGCCAGCAGCTTGGGAGCAGGGAGTTACTATGGCTACACCTTC. Based on the CDR3 plus reference TRBV5-1 and TRBJ1-2, the full variable domain is KAGVTQTPRYLIKTRGQQVTLSCSPISGHRSVSWYQQTPGQGLQFLFEYFSETQRNKGNFPGRFSGRQFSNSRSEMNVSTLELGDSALYLCASSLGAGSYYGYTFGSGTRLTVV.

In its sample, this clonotype was seen a few times. V is TRBV4-1 and J is TRBJ1-5; 7 bases line up with TRBD1. In germline, CDR1 is MGHRA, CDR2 YSYEKL. CDR3 length: 17 residues. J lost 1 base, V lost 2 bases, and 8 bases had no gene match. CDR3 nucleotides: TGCGCCAGCAGCCAAACACCGACAGGGACAAGCAATCAGCCCCAGCATTTT. This sequence encodes CASSQTPTGTSNQPQHF.

This clonotype was recorded at least ten times. The rearrangement uses TRBV5-5 and TRBJ2-1; TRBD2 aligns across 9 bases. The trim removed 3 bases at V and 1 base at J, leaving 2 bases unmatched. This CDR3 spans 15 amino acids. Germline V gene sequence: CDR1 SGHKS, CDR2 YYEKEE (reference sequence). CDR3 protein: CASSSGLASYNEQFF. CDR3 nucleotide sequence: TGTGCCAGCAGCTCAGGACTAGCGTCCTACAATGAGCAGTTCTTC.

This chain connects TRBV6-1 to TRBJ2-7; weak D call: TRBD1 (6 bases). V lost 5 bases to trimming and J lost 0 bases, with 23 bases between them. Germline values: CDR1 MNHNS, CDR2 SASEGT. CDR3 length: 18 amino acids. The CDR3 coding sequence is TGTGCCAGCAGTCCCCACCGGGACACCCTACGAAGCTCCTACGAGCAGTACTTC. The encoded protein is CASSPHRDTLRSSYEQYF.

This clonotype came up many times. V is TRBV7-6 and J is TRBJ1-1; the D gene is possibly TRBD1 (5 bases). Germline CDR1 and CDR2: SGHVS and FNYEAQ. This CDR3 spans 14 amino acids. With 5 bases removed from V and 5 bases from J, the gap between germline ends came to 15 bases. CDR3 in DNA: TGTGCCAGCAGCCCCGACGGGGAGGGGACTGAAGCTTTCTTT. Residues: CASSPDGEGTEAFF.